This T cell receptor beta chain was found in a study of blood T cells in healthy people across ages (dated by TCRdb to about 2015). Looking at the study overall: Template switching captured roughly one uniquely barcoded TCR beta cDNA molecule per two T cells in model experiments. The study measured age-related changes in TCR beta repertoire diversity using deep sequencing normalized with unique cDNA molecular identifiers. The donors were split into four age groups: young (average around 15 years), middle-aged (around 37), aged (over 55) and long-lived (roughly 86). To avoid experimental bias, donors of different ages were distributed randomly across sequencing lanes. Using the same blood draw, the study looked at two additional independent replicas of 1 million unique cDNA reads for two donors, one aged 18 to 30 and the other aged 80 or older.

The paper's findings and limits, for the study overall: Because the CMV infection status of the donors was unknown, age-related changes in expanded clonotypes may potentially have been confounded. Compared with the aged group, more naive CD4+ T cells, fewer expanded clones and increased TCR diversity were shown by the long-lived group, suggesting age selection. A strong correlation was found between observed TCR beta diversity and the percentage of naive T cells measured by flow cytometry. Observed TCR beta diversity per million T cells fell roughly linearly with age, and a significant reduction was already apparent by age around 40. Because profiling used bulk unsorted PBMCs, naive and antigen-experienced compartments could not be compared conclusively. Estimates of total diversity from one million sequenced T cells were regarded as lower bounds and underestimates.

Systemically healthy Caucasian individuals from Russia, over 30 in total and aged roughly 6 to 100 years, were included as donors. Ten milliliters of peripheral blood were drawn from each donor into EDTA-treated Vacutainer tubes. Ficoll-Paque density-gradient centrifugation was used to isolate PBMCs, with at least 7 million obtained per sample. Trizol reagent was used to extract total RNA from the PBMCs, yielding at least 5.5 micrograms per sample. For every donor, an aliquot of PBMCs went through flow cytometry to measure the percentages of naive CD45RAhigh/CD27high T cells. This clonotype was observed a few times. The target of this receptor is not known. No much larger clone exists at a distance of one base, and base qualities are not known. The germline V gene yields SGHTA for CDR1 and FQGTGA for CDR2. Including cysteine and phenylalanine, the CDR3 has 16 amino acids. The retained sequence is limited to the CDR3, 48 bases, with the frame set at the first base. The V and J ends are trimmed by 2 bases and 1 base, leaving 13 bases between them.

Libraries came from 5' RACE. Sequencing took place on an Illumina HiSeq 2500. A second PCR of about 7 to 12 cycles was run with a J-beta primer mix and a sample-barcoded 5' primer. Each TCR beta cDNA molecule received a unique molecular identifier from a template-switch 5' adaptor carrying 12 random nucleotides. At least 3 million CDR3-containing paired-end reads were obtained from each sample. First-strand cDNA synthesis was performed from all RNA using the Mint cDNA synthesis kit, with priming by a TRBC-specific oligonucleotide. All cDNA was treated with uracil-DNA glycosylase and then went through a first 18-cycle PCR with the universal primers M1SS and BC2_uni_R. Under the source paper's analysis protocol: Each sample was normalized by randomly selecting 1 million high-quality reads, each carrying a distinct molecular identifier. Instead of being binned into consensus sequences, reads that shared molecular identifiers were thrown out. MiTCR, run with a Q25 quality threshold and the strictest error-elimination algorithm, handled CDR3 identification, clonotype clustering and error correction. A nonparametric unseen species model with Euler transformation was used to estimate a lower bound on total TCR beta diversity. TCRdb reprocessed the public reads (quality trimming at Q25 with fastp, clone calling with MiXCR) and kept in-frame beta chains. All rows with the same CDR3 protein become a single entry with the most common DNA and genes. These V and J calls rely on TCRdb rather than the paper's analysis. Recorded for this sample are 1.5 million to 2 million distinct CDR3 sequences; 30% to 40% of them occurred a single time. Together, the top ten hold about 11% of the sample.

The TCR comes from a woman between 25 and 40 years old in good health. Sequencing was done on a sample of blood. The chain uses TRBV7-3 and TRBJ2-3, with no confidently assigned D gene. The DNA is TGTGCCAGCAGCTTAGGGCTGGCCTATCGCACAGATACGCAGTATTTT. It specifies CASSLGLAYRTDTQYF.